A selection of T cell receptor beta chains follows, all from one sample in a study of cytomegalovirus exposure and HLA in healthy donors. Profiling relied on immunoSEQ multiplex PCR, and the TCRdb table lists in-frame clones only, not all of them. The table lists approximately 150,000 clones, 84% of them singletons. Sequencing used PBMCs. Source of these receptors: a man younger than 45 in good health and CMV-seronegative. The CDR3 runs from the conserved cysteine through the conserved F or W. A D gene is named only where the DNA matches it firmly. Only part of the rows carry a size: once, few, many, or a class if the clone is expanded.

abundance	d_gene	j_gene	v_gene	CDR3aa	CDR3nt
once	NA	TRBJ1-1	TRBV7-7	CASSLKLRTEAFF	TGTGCCAGCAGCTTAAAGTTGCGTACTGAAGCTTTCTTT
NA	TRBD1	TRBJ2-4	TRBV2	CASRLPQGAAKNIQYF	TGTGCCAGCAGGCTACCCCAGGGGGCGGCCAAAAACATTCAGTACTTC
NA	TRBD2	TRBJ2-2	TRBV4-3	CASSQDLTSGRRGGELFF	TGCGCCAGCAGCCAAGATCTGACTAGCGGGAGACGGGGCGGGGAGCTGTTTTTT
NA	NA	TRBJ1-6	TRBV7-2	CASSLPVNSYNSPLHF	TGTGCCAGCAGCTTACCAGTTAACTCCTATAATTCACCCCTCCACTTT
NA	NA	TRBJ2-3	TRBV6-4	CASSEVPGADTQYF	TGTGCCAGCAGTGAGGTACCAGGTGCAGATACGCAGTATTTT
NA	NA	TRBJ2-3	TRBV21-1	CASSKEPGGRTDTQYF	TGTGCCAGCAGCAAAGAGCCGGGGGGGCGCACAGATACGCAGTATTTT
NA	NA	TRBJ1-2	TRBV21-1	CASRVRGQCYGYTF	TGTGCCAGCCGCGTCCGAGGACAGTGCTATGGCTACACCTTC
NA	TRBD1	TRBJ1-1	TRBV7-2	CASSLKQGITEAFF	TGTGCCAGCAGCTTAAAACAGGGGATCACTGAAGCTTTCTTT
NA	NA	TRBJ2-7	TRBV2	CASSGELEQYF	TGTGCCAGCAGTGGGGAGCTCGAGCAGTACTTC
NA	NA	TRBJ2-5	TRBV11-1	CASSLQGMLETQYF	TGTGCCAGCAGCTTACAGGGGATGCTGGAGACCCAGTACTTC
NA	NA	TRBJ2-2	TRBV27	CASSLFLGGTGELFF	TGTGCCAGCAGTTTATTCTTAGGGGGCACCGGGGAGCTGTTTTTT
NA	NA	TRBJ2-3	TRBV5-1	CASSSDSPRTDTQYF	TGCGCCAGCTCCTCGGACAGTCCCCGCACAGATACGCAGTATTTT
NA	TRBD1	TRBJ1-6	TRBV2	CASTTGTGNSPLHF	TGTGCCAGCACTACCGGGACAGGGAATTCACCCCTCCACTTT
once	TRBD1	TRBJ2-3	TRBV6-4	CASREQDGTGSTDTQYF	TGTGCCAGCAGGGAACAGGACGGGACAGGGAGCACAGATACGCAGTATTTT
NA	NA	TRBJ1-1	TRBV27	CASSLGGGVEAFF	TGTGCCAGCAGTTTAGGGGGGGGTGTTGAAGCTTTCTTT
NA	NA	TRBJ1-5	TRBV5-1	CASSAGVEGQPQHF	TGCGCCAGCAGCGCGGGGGTGGAGGGTCAGCCCCAGCATTTT
NA	TRBD2	TRBJ2-4	TRBV10-1	CASSERVAGGSLNIQYF	TGCGCCAGCAGTGAAAGGGTAGCGGGAGGTTCCCTAAACATTCAGTACTTC
NA	TRBD1	TRBJ2-3	TRBV7-9	CASSWRQGTDTQYF	TGTGCCAGCAGCTGGAGACAGGGTACAGATACGCAGTATTTT
NA	NA	TRBJ1-6	TRBV7-2	CASTPRQASSYNSPLHF	TGTGCCAGCACCCCCCGGCAGGCGAGCTCCTATAATTCACCCCTCCACTTT
once	TRBD2	TRBJ2-1	TRBV9	CASSVDGAGGSYNEQFF	TGTGCCAGCAGCGTAGACGGAGCGGGGGGGTCATACAATGAGCAGTTCTTC
NA	TRBD2	TRBJ2-3	TRBV5-1	CASSLAPPAGGGDTQYF	TGCGCCAGCAGCTTGGCCCCCCCGGCGGGGGGCGGAGATACGCAGTATTTT
NA	NA	TRBJ1-6	TRBV11-2	CASSPAGNPPLHF	TGTGCCAGCAGCCCTGCGGGGAATCCACCCCTCCACTTT
few	TRBD1	TRBJ1-2	TRBV5-8	CASSWGRGPYGYTF	TGTGCCAGCAGCTGGGGCAGGGGGCCTTATGGCTACACCTTC
NA	TRBD1	TRBJ2-1	TRBV13	CASSHRGFSYNEQFF	TGTGCCAGCAGCCACAGGGGGTTCTCCTACAATGAGCAGTTCTTC
NA	TRBD2	TRBJ2-3	TRBV5-1	CASSFGLAGSIDTQYF	TGCGCCAGCAGCTTTGGCCTAGCGGGTTCAATAGATACGCAGTATTTT
few	NA	TRBJ2-7	TRBV15	CATSRDFSEQYF	TGTGCCACCAGCAGAGATTTCAGCGAGCAGTACTTC
NA	TRBD2	TRBJ2-7	TRBV11-2	CASSLVSSGGYEQYF	TGTGCCAGCAGCTTAGTCAGTAGCGGGGGTTACGAGCAGTACTTC
NA	NA	TRBJ2-7	TRBV5-1	CASSLNEFYEQYF	TGCGCCAGCAGCTTGAATGAATTCTACGAGCAGTACTTC
few	NA	TRBJ2-7	TRBV5-1	CASSLAQGGEQYF	TGCGCCAGCAGCTTGGCCCAGGGCGGCGAGCAGTACTTC
NA	TRBD1	TRBJ2-2	TRBV27	CASTQTGTSGELFF	TGTGCCAGCACCCAGACAGGGACGTCCGGGGAGCTGTTTTTT
NA	TRBD1	TRBJ2-7	TRBV6-6	CASRSTGDQTYEQYF	TGTGCCAGCAGGAGTACAGGGGATCAGACCTACGAGCAGTACTTC
NA	NA	TRBJ1-1	TRBV4-2	CASSLTQGTGNTEAFF	TGTGCCAGCAGCCTAACACAGGGAACCGGGAACACTGAAGCTTTCTTT
NA	NA	TRBJ1-2	TRBV9	CASSRDTYYGYTF	TGTGCCAGCAGCCGGGACACTTACTATGGCTACACCTTC
NA	TRBD1	TRBJ2-7	TRBV6-5	CASSFGTGGVEQYF	TGTGCCAGCAGTTTCGGGACAGGGGGGGTTGAGCAGTACTTC
NA	TRBD2	TRBJ2-6	TRBV5-8	CASSLGLAGGLSGANVLTF	TGTGCCAGCAGCTTGGGACTAGCGGGGGGGCTCTCTGGGGCCAACGTCCTGACTTTC
NA	NA	TRBJ2-5	TRBV7-2	CASSFGTMETQYF	TGTGCCAGCAGCTTTGGGACAATGGAGACCCAGTACTTC
once	NA	TRBJ1-2	TRBV5-5	CASSSRINYGYTF	TGTGCCAGCAGCTCGAGGATTAACTATGGCTACACCTTC
few	TRBD2	TRBJ2-3	TRBV27	CASSSPLAGGTDTQYF	TGTGCCAGCAGTTCCCCCCTAGCGGGAGGCACAGATACGCAGTATTTT
NA	TRBD2	TRBJ2-7	TRBV5-1	CASSLEGLGAYEQYF	TGCGCCAGCAGCTTGGAGGGACTAGGCGCCTACGAGCAGTACTTC
NA	NA	TRBJ2-5	TRBV7-3	CASSFGIQETQYF	TGTGCCAGCAGCTTCGGGATCCAAGAGACCCAGTACTTC
NA	NA	TRBJ1-5	TRBV28	CASDRGNREVQPQHF	TGTGCCAGCGATCGTGGGAACAGGGAAGTTCAGCCCCAGCATTTT
NA	NA	TRBJ1-4	TRBV25-1	CASSEWGLGTNEKLFF	TGTGCCAGCAGTGAATGGGGGCTAGGCACTAATGAAAAACTGTTTTTT